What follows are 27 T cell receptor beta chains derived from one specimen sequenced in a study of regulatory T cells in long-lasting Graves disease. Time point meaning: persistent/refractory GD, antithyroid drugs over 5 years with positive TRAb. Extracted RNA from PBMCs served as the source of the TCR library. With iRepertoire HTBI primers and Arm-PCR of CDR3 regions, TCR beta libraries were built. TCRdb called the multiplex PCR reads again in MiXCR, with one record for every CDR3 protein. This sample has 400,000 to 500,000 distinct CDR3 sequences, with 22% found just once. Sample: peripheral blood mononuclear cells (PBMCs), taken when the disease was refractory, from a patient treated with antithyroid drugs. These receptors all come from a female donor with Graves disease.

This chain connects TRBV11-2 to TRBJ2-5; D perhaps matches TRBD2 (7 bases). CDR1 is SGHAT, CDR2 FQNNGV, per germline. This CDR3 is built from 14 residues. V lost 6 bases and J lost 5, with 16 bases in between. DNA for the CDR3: TGTGCCAGCAGTCTCGGGGGGCTTGATGAGACCCAGTACTTC. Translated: CASSLGGLDETQYF. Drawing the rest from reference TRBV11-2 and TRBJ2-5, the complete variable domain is EAGVAQSPRYKIIEKRQSVAFWCNPISGHATLYWYQQILGQGPKLLIQFQNNGVVDDSQLPKDRFSAERLKGVDSTLKIQPAKLEDSAVYLCASSLGGLDETQYFGPGTRLLVL.

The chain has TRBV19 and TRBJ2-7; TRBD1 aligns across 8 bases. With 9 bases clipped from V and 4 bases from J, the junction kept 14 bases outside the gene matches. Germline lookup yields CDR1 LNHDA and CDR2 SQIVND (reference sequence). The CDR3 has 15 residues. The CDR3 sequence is CASKVAGTGLYEQYF. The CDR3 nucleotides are TGTGCCAGCAAAGTGGCCGGGACAGGCCTTTACGAGCAGTACTTC.

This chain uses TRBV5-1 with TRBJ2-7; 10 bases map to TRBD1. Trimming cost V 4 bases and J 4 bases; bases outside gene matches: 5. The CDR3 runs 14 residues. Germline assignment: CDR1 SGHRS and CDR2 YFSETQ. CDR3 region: CASSQTGGSYEQYF. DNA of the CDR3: TGCGCCAGCAGCCAGACAGGGGGCAGTTACGAGCAGTACTTC.

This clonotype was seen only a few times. The CDR3, as DNA: TGTGCCTGGAAGGGACTACAGGGGGCTTCTGGGGCCAACGTCCTGACTTTC. The encoded protein is CAWKGLQGASGANVLTF. V and J are TRBV30 and TRBJ2-6; 9 nucleotides align to TRBD1. Germline CDR1 GTSNPN, CDR2 SVGIG (reference sequence). With 4 bases clipped from V and 1 base from J, the junction kept 8 bases outside the gene matches. The length of the CDR3 is 17 residues.

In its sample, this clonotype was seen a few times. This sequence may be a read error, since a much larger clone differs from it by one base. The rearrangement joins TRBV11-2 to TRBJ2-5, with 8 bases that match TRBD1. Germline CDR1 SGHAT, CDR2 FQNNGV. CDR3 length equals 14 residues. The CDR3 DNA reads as TGTGCCGGCAGCTTCGGACAGGGTGTGGAGACCCAGTACTTC. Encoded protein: CAGSFGQGVETQYF.

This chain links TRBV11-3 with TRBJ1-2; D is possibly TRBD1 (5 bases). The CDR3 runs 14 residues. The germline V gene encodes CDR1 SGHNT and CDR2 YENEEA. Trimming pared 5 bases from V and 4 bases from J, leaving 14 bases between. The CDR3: CASSPWGDFYGYTF. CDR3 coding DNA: TGTGCCAGCAGCCCATGGGGGGACTTCTATGGCTACACCTTC.

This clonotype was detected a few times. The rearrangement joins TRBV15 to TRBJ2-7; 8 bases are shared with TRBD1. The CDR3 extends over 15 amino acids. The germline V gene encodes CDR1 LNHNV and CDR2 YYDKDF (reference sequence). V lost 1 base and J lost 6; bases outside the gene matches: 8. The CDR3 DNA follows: TGTGCCACCAGCAGAGGCAGGGGGCGTTTCGGCGAGCAGTACTTC. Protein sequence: CATSRGRGRFGEQYF.

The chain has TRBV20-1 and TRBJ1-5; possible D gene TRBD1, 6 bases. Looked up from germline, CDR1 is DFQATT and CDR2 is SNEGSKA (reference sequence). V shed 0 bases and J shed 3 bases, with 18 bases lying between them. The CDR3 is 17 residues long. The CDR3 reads CSARDRGMNRHNQPQHF. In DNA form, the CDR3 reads TGCAGTGCTAGAGATAGGGGGATGAACCGGCACAATCAGCCCCAGCATTTT.

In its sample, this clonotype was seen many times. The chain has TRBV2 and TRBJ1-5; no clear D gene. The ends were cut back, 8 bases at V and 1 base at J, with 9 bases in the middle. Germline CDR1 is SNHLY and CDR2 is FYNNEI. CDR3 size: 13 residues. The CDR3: CASAGESNQPQHF. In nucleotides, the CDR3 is TGTGCCAGCGCGGGAGAGAGCAATCAGCCCCAGCATTTT.

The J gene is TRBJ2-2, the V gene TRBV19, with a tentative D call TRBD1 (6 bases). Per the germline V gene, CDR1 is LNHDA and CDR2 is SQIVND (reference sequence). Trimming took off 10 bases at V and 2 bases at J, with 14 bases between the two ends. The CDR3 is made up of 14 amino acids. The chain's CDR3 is CATRGGTNTGELFF. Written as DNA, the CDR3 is TGTGCCACCAGAGGGGGAACTAACACCGGGGAGCTGTTTTTT.

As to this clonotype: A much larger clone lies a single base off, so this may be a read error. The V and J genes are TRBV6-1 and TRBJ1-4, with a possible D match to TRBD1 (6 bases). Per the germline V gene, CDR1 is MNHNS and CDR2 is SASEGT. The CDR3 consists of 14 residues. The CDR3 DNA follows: TGTGCCAGCACCCACCCGGGACAAGGAGAAAAACCGTTTTTT. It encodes CASTHPGQGEKPFF.

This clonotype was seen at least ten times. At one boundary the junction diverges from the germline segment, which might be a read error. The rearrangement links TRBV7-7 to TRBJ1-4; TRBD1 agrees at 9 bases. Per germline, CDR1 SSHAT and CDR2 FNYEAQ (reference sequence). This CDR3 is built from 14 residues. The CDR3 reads CASSPGTGSGKLFF. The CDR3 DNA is TGTGCTAGCAGCCCAGGGACAGGGAGTGGAAAACTGTTTTTT.

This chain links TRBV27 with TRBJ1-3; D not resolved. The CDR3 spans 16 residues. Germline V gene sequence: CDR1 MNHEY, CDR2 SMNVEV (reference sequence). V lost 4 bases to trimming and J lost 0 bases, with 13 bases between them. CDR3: CASSSPQLSSGNTIYF. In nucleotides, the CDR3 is TGTGCCAGCAGTTCACCGCAGTTGAGCTCTGGAAACACCATATATTTT.

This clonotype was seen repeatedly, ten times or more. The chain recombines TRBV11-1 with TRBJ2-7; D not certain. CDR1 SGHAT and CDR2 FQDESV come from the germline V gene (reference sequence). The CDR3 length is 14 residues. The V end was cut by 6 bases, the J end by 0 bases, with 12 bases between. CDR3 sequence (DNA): TGTGCCAGCAGTCCGAGACGGAGCTCCTACGAGCAGTACTTC. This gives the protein CASSPRRSSYEQYF.

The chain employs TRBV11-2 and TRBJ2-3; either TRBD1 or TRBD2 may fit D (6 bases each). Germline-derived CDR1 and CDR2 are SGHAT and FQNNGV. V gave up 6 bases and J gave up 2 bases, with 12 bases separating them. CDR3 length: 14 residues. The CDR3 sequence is CASRKRGDTDTQYF. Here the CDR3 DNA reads TGTGCCAGCAGGAAAAGGGGGGACACAGATACGCAGTATTTT.

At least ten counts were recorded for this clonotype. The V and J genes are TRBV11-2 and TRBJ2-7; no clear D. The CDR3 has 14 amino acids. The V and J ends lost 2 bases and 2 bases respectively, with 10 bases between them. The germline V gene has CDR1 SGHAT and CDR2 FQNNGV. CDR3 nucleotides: TGTGCCAGCAGCTTAATCAGGAGACCCTACGAGCAGTACTTC. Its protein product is CASSLIRRPYEQYF.

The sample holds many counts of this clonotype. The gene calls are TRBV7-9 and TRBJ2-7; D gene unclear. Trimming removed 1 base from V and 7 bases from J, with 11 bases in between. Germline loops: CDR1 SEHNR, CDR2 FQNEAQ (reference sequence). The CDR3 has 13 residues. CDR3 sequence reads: CASSLGEIVEQYF. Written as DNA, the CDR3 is TGTGCCAGCAGCTTAGGAGAGATTGTGGAGCAGTACTTC. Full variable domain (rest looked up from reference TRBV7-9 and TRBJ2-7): DTGVSQNPRHKITKRGQNVTFRCDPISEHNRLYWYRQTLGQGPEFLTYFQNEAQLEKSRLLSDRFSAERPKGSFSTLEIQRTEQGDSAMYLCASSLGEIVEQYFGPGTRLTVT.

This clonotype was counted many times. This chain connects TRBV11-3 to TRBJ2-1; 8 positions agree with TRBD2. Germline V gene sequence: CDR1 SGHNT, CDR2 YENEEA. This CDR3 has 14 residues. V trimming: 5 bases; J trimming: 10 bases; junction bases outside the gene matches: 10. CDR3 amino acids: CASSLRGGTTEQFF. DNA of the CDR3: TGTGCCAGCAGCCTCCGGGGGGGCACGACAGAGCAGTTCTTC.

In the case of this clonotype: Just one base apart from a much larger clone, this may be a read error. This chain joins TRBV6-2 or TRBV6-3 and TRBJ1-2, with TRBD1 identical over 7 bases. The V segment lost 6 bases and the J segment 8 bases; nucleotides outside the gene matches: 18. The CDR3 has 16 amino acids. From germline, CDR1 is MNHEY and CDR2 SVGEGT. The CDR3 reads CASSRSADRTINGYTF. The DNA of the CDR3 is TGTGCCAGCAGCCGTTCGGCGGACAGGACCATAAACGGCTACACCTTC.

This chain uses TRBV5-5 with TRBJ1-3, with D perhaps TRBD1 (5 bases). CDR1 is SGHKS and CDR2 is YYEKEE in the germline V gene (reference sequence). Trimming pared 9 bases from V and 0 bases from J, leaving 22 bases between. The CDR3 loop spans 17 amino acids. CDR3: CATPRWGPTDSGNTIYF. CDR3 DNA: TGTGCCACCCCAAGGTGGGGCCCCACCGACTCTGGAAACACCATATATTTT.

CDR3 DNA sequence: TGTGCCAGCTCACCGGAAGGGGGCTGGAGCACTGAAGCTTTCTTT. It specifies CASSPEGGWSTEAFF. This sequence joins TRBV18 and TRBJ1-1; TRBD1 agrees at 7 bases. Germline CDR1 KGHSH, CDR2 LQKENI. The CDR3 covers 15 residues. V shed 3 bases and J 4 bases; nucleotides not matched to a gene: 8.

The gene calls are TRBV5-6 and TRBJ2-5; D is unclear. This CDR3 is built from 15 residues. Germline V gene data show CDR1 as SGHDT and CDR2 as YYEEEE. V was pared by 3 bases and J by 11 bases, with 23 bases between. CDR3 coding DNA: TGTGCCAGCAGCTCTTTAAAGGGCTCCTACAATGAGCAGTACTTC. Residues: CASSSLKGSYNEQYF. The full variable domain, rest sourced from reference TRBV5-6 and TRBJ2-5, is DAGVTQSPTHLIKTRGQQVTLRCSPKSGHDTVSWYQQALGQGPQFIFQYYEEEERQRGNFPDRFSGHQFPNYSSELNVNALLLGDSALYLCASSSLKGSYNEQYFGPGTRLLVL.

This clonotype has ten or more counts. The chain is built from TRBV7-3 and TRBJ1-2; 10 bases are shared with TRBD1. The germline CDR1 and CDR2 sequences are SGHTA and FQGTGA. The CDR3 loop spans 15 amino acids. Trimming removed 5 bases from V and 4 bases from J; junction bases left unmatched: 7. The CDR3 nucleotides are TGTGCCAGCAGCCCCCCCGGGACAGGGGTCTATGGCTACACCTTC. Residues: CASSPPGTGVYGYTF.

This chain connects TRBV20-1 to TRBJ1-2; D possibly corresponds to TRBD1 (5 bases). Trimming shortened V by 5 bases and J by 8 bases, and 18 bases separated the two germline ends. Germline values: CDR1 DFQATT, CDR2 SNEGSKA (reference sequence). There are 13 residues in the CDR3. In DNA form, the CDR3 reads TGCAGTGCTGGGACCCACGGGATATCGGGCTACACCTTC. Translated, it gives CSAGTHGISGYTF.

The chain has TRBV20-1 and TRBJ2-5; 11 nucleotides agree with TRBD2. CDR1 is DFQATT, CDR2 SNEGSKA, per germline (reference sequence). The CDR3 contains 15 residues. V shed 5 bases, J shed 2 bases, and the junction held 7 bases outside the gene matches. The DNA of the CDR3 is TGCAGTGCTTTCTTCCTAGCGGGGGGACAAGAGACCCAGTACTTC. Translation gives CSAFFLAGGQETQYF.

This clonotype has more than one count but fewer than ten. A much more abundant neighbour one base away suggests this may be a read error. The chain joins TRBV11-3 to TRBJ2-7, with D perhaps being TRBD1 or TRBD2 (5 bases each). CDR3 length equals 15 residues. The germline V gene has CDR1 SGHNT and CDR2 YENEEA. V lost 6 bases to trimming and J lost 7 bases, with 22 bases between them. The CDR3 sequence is CASSTPGAGSREQYF. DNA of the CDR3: TGTGCCAGCAGTACCCCCGGGGCAGGGAGTCGGGAGCAGTACTTC.

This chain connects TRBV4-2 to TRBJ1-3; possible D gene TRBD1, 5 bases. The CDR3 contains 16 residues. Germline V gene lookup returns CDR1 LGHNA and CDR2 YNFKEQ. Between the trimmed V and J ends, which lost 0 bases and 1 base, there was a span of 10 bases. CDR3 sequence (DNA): TGTGCCAGCAGCCAAGAGTTAAGGGGATCTGGAAACACCATATATTTT. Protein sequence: CASSQELRGSGNTIYF.